This T cell receptor beta chain was profiled in a study of blood T cell repertoires in COVID-19. Study-level information: Sites across the United States, Italy and Spain contributed samples from acute and convalescent COVID-19. PBMCs, B-cell-depleted T cells, or T cells were the source of the cDNA or gDNA that made up the material.

Original processing methods: It was from reference gene primer amplification that nucleated cell counts were estimated. Sequenced by immunoSEQ multiplex PCR; TCRdb stores in-frame clones only, minus some. V, J and clone size are taken as reported in that table, and D and trimming were inferred from the DNA itself. This repertoire shows 200,000 to 250,000 clones, 80% to 85% found once; its top ten account for 2.3%. This CDR3 has 13 residues. The germline V gene has CDR1 GTSNPN and CDR2 SVGIG (reference sequence). V lost 0 bases to trimming and J lost 6 bases, with 11 bases between them. Input material: peripheral blood. The source of this sequence is an older woman with acute or convalescent COVID-19. The chain has TRBV30 and TRBJ1-1, with D possibly being TRBD1 (6 bases). CDR3 loop: CAWSVQGSAEAFF. For the CDR3, the DNA is TGTGCCTGGAGTGTACAGGGATCCGCTGAAGCTTTCTTT.